This TCR beta chain was identified during a study of blood T cells in healthy people across ages. A J-beta primer mix and a sample-barcoded 5' primer were used in a second PCR of about 7 to 12 cycles. Each single sample gave us at least 2.5 million CDR3-containing paired-end reads. TCRdb redid the calling of the 5' RACE reads with MiXCR, one entry per CDR3 protein. The sample yields roughly 1 million distinct CDR3 sequences, 25% seen once. The CDR3 runs to 14 residues. CDR1 and CDR2 from the germline V gene are SGHRS and YFSETQ. V was cut by 3 bases and J by 4 bases, with 13 bases left in between. This clonotype was recorded a few times. The antigen is undetermined. Points from the study as a whole: TCR beta diversity tracked closely with naive T cell percentage. In the absence of known donor CMV status, changes in expanded clonotypes were possibly confounded.

These data were also reused for a study on T cells of mothers and their children.

The TCR originated in a girl aged 2-9 years in good health. V is TRBV5-1 and J is TRBJ2-5; perhaps TRBD1 as D (6 bases). Sequencing was carried out using blood. This CDR3 reads CASSWEGGSETQYF. CDR3 coding DNA: TGCGCCAGCAGCTGGGAAGGGGGTTCAGAGACCCAGTACTTC.